This TCR beta chain was profiled in a study of blood T cell repertoires in COVID-19. On the study more broadly: The United States, Italy and Spain were the sources of the acute and convalescent COVID-19 samples. T cells, B-cell-depleted T cells, or PBMCs supplied cDNA or gDNA.

This CDR3 spans 15 amino acids. Trimming cost V 5 bases and J 6 bases; bases outside gene matches: 7. The V gene's germline CDR1 is KGHDR and CDR2 SFDVKD. Study processing details: Counts of nucleated cells, estimated from reference gene primer amplification, were obtained. Data came from immunoSEQ multiplex PCR; TCRdb stores just in-frame clones and leaves some out. V, J and clone size were drawn from that table, and D and trimming were deduced from the DNA. The sample lists some 83,000 clones, 80% to 85% occurring once. The chain uses TRBV24-1 and TRBJ2-5, with 11 bases fitting TRBD1. The sequence was obtained from a man in his fifties or sixties with acute or convalescent COVID-19. The specimen was peripheral blood. The CDR3 bases are TGTGCCACCAGTGGGGGACAGGGGGGAAGGCAGACCCAGTACTTC. Protein sequence: CATSGGQGGRQTQYF.